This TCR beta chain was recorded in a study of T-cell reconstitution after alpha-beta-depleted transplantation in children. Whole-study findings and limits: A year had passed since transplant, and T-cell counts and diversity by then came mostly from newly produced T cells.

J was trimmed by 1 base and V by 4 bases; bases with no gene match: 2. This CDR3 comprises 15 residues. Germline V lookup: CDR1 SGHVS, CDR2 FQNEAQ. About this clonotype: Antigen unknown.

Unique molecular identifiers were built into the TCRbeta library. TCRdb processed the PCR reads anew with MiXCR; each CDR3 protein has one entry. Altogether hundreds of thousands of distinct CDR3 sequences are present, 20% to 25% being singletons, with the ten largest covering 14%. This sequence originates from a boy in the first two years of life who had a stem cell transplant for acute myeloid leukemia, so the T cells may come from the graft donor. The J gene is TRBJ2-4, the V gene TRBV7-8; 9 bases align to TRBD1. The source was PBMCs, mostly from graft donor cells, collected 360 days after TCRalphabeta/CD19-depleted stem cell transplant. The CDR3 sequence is CASSWGTGAKNIQYF. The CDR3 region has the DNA TGTGCCAGCAGCTGGGGGACAGGGGCCAAAAACATTCAGTACTTC.